A single sample is the source of the 20 T cell receptor beta chains below, sequenced in a study of blood T cell repertoires in COVID-19. Profiling relied on immunoSEQ multiplex PCR, and the TCRdb table lists in-frame clones only, not all of them. Of 300,000 to 350,000 clones listed, 75% to 90% are singletons. Material: PBMCs or T cells enriched from blood (not recorded which). The receptors were gathered from a man aged 25 to 40 who had recovered from COVID-19.

The V gene is TRBV3-1 (or the pseudogene TRBV3-2), the J gene TRBJ2-3; 8 nucleotides agree with TRBD1. The CDR3 is made up of 16 amino acids. The V gene's germline CDR1 is LGHDT and CDR2 YNNKEL (reference sequence). The junction had 3 bases not matched to a gene; V was cut back by 0 bases and J by 1 base. The CDR3 nucleotides read TGTGCCAGCAGCCAAGACCCGACAGGGGGCACAGATACGCAGTATTTT. It codes for CASSQDPTGGTDTQYF.

CDR3 region: CASNRGSYNEQFF. CDR3 coding DNA: TGTGCCAGCAATCGGGGCTCCTACAATGAGCAGTTCTTC. This chain joins TRBV9 and TRBJ2-1, with D possibly being TRBD2 (5 bases). V dropped 6 bases and J dropped 0 bases, with 7 bases sitting between them. CDR1 and CDR2 (germline): SGDLS, YYNGEE. This CDR3 comprises 13 residues. Full variable domain (rest looked up from reference TRBV9 and TRBJ2-1): DSGVTQTPKHLITATGQRVTLRCSPRSGDLSVYWYQQSLDQGLQFLIQYYNGEERAKGNILERFSAQQFPDLHSELNLSSLELGDSALYFCASNRGSYNEQFFGPGTRLTVL.

The chain is built from TRBV9 and TRBJ2-2; D is possibly TRBD2 (5 bases). The CDR3 runs to 15 residues. The V end was cut by 0 bases, the J end by 0 bases, with 6 bases between. Germline V gives CDR1 SGDLS, CDR2 YYNGEE. The CDR3 loop is CASSVVGANTGELFF. The CDR3, as DNA: TGTGCCAGCAGCGTAGTGGGAGCGAACACCGGGGAGCTGTTTTTT.

This chain joins TRBV5-1 and TRBJ2-2, with 11 bases aligning to TRBD1. V trimming: 3 bases; J trimming: 2 bases; junction bases outside the gene matches: 3. This CDR3 contains 16 residues. Germline V gene lookup returns CDR1 SGHRS and CDR2 YFSETQ. The CDR3 DNA reads as TGCGCCAGCAGCTCCGGGACAGGGGGTAACACCGGGGAGCTGTTTTTT. Translation: CASSSGTGGNTGELFF.

The V call is TRBV20-1, the J call TRBJ2-4, with 9 bases fitting TRBD2. The germline CDR1 and CDR2 sequences are DFQATT and SNEGSKA (reference sequence). The V segment lost 3 bases and the J segment 7 bases; nucleotides outside the gene matches: 7. This CDR3 region has 14 residues. CDR3 amino acids: CSASESSGTNIQYF. Here the CDR3 DNA reads TGCAGTGCTAGTGAGTCTAGCGGGACGAACATTCAGTACTTC.

The chain couples TRBV2 to TRBJ2-3, with a tentative D call TRBD2 (6 bases). This CDR3 contains 14 residues. In germline, CDR1 is SNHLY, CDR2 FYNNEI. V lost 7 bases, J lost 0 bases, and 11 bases lay in between. The CDR3 sequence is CASNERASTDTQYF. The DNA of the CDR3 is TGTGCCAGCAACGAGCGGGCTAGCACAGATACGCAGTATTTT.

This clone came up a few times. The chain combines TRBV25-1 with TRBJ1-1, with TRBD1 identical over 7 bases. V dropped 2 bases and J dropped 0; count of bases not matched to a gene: 6. The CDR3 extends over 16 amino acids. CDR1 and CDR2 from the germline V gene are MGHDK and SYGVNS. Here the CDR3 reads CASSELGRGMNTEAFF. In DNA form, the CDR3 reads TGTGCCAGCAGTGAACTGGGCAGGGGGATGAACACTGAAGCTTTCTTT.

The V gene is TRBV15, the J gene TRBJ1-4; TRBD1 might be the D (5 bases). CDR1 is LNHNV, CDR2 YYDKDF, per germline (reference sequence). CDR3 size: 15 residues. Between the trimmed V and J ends, which lost 3 bases and 8 bases, there was a span of 16 bases. This CDR3 reads CATSSDSITREKLFF. In DNA, the CDR3 is TGTGCCACCAGCAGTGACAGCATAACGCGCGAAAAACTGTTTTTT.

The V call is TRBV3-1 (or the pseudogene TRBV3-2), the J call TRBJ1-1; no clear D. Per the germline V gene, CDR1 is LGHDT and CDR2 is YNNKEL (reference sequence). V was trimmed by 1 base and J by 1 base, leaving 4 bases between them. This CDR3 is 13 amino acids long. CDR3 region: CASSQAGNTEAFF. The CDR3 nucleotides read TGTGCCAGCAGCCAAGCAGGGAACACTGAAGCTTTCTTT.

The chain is built from TRBV28 and TRBJ1-5; 7 nucleotides line up with TRBD1. CDR1 is MDHEN and CDR2 is SYDVKM in the germline V gene. V gave up 11 bases and J gave up 4 bases; unmatched junction bases: 8. The CDR3 covers 13 residues. The CDR3 coding sequence is TGTGCCTCCCGGGGACAGATAAATCAGCCCCAGCATTTT. This codes for CASRGQINQPQHF.

The chain carries TRBV12-3 or TRBV12-4 and TRBJ2-2, with 7 positions matching TRBD1. The CDR3 runs to 13 residues. The V gene end was trimmed by 6 bases and the J gene end by 8 bases; junction bases not matched to a gene: 6. CDR3 DNA: TGTGCCAGCAGACGAGGGGGCGCGGGGGAGCTGTTTTTT. Its translation is CASRRGGAGELFF.

This clone was counted once. V is TRBV29-1 and J is TRBJ2-5; 8 nucleotides agree with TRBD1. Germline-derived CDR1 and CDR2 are SQVTM and ANQGSEA. The CDR3 spans 13 residues. V lost 3 bases, J lost 5 bases, and 5 bases stayed unmatched. CDR3 DNA sequence: TGCAGCGTTGACCAGGGGGCATTGGAGACCCAGTACTTC. It encodes CSVDQGALETQYF. Full variable domain (rest looked up from reference TRBV29-1 and TRBJ2-5): SAVISQKPSRDICQRGTSLTIQCQVDSQVTMMFWYRQQPGQSLTLIATANQGSEATYESGFVIDKFPISRPNLTFSTLTVSNMSPEDSSIYLCSVDQGALETQYFGPGTRLLVL.

The chain carries TRBV28 and TRBJ2-7, with D possibly being TRBD1 (7 bases). Germline V gives CDR1 MDHEN, CDR2 SYDVKM. The V end lost 3 bases, the J end lost 5 bases, and 14 bases lay between the germline ends. The CDR3 spans 14 residues. In nucleotides, the CDR3 is TGTGCCAGCAGTTTCCGTGGAGGGGGCGACGAGCAGTACTTC. Amino acids: CASSFRGGGDEQYF. The full variable domain, rest sourced from reference TRBV28 and TRBJ2-7, is DVKVTQSSRYLVKRTGEKVFLECVQDMDHENMFWYRQDPGLGLRLIYFSYDVKMKEKGDIPEGYSVSREKKERFSLILESASTNQTSMYLCASSFRGGGDEQYFGPGTRLTVT.

V is TRBV18 and J is TRBJ1-3; D is possibly TRBD1 (5 bases). This CDR3 has 15 residues. The V gene's germline CDR1 is KGHSH and CDR2 LQKENI. V was shortened by 3 bases and J by 3 bases, with 12 bases between the two germline ends. CDR3 residues: CASSPGGANGNTIYF. The CDR3, as DNA: TGTGCCAGCTCACCGGGGGGAGCTAATGGAAACACCATATATTTT. Based on the CDR3 plus reference TRBV18 and TRBJ1-3, the full variable domain is NAGVMQNPRHLVRRRGQEARLRCSPMKGHSHVYWYRQLPEEGLKFMVYLQKENIIDESGMPKERFSAEFPKEGPSILRIQQVVRGDSAAYFCASSPGGANGNTIYFGEGSWLTVV.

This clone came up a few times. V gene TRBV6-5 combines with J gene TRBJ1-6; 8 bases agree with TRBD1. Trimming cost V 5 bases and J 9 bases; bases outside gene matches: 3. The CDR3 runs 13 residues. Germline CDR1 and CDR2: MNHEY and SVGAGI. The CDR3 is CASSQQGGSPLHF. Written as DNA, the CDR3 is TGTGCCAGCAGTCAACAGGGGGGTTCACCCCTCCACTTT.

This chain joins TRBV12-3 or TRBV12-4 and TRBJ1-2, with D unresolved. Trimming left V 3 bases short and J 5 bases short, with 10 bases between. The CDR3 has 13 residues. CDR3 in amino acids: CASSFGREYGYTF. The CDR3 region has the DNA TGTGCCAGCAGTTTTGGGCGGGAATATGGCTACACCTTC.

The chain has TRBV5-4 and TRBJ2-6, with 7 bases aligning to TRBD1. The CDR3 covers 17 residues. CDR1 and CDR2 from the germline V gene are SGHNT and YYREEE (reference sequence). V shed 2 bases, J shed 0 bases, and the junction held 5 bases outside the gene matches. The CDR3 reads CASSFGTALSGANVLTF. In DNA, the CDR3 is TGTGCCAGCAGCTTCGGGACAGCCCTCTCTGGGGCCAACGTCCTGACTTTC.

V gene TRBV21-1 combines with J gene TRBJ1-3; TRBD1, the table's D call, lacks a check against the DNA. TRBV21-1 is tagged as a pseudogene. The CDR3 extends over 17 amino acids. The CDR3 region is CASSKAKGTVNGNTIYF. The CDR3 DNA follows: TGTGCCAGCAGCAAAGCGAAGGGGACAGTTAATGGAAACACCATATATTTT.

A single count supports this clone. The V gene is TRBV5-4, the J gene TRBJ2-7; TRBD1 might be the D (6 bases). Trimming removed 0 bases from V and 6 bases from J, with 10 bases in between. CDR1 and CDR2 from the germline V gene are SGHNT and YYREEE (reference sequence). This CDR3 has 13 amino acids. Here the CDR3 DNA reads TGTGCCAGCAGCTTGGACAGGGCAGGCGAGCAGTACTTC. It translates to CASSLDRAGEQYF.

This clone was seen a few times. The rearrangement links TRBV6-1 to TRBJ1-6, with 11 nucleotides matching TRBD1. The CDR3 totals 15 residues. V shed 2 bases and J 9 bases; nucleotides not matched to a gene: 3. CDR1 and CDR2 from the germline V gene are MNHNS and SASEGT. The CDR3: CASSEQGTGGSPLHF. DNA for the CDR3: TGTGCCAGCAGTGAACAGGGGACAGGGGGTTCACCCCTCCACTTT.